This is a list of T cell receptor beta chains from one sample in a study of cytomegalovirus exposure and HLA in healthy donors. Using immunoSEQ multiplex PCR, the repertoire was profiled, and TCRdb retains in-frame clones only, with some absent. The sample includes about 79,000 clones, over 85% of them seen just once. Sequenced sample: PBMCs. These receptors all come from a woman in her twenties or thirties in good health and CMV-seronegative. Both conserved end residues are part of each CDR3. D genes are given only for firm matches. Rows may omit the clone size; those that give it use once, few, many or a size class.

D	length	J	V	size	DNA	CDR3
-	15	TRBJ1-4	TRBV10-1	-	TGCGCCAGCTACCTAACAGGAAGGACTAATGAAAAACTGTTTTTT	CASYLTGRTNEKLFF
TRBD1	17	TRBJ2-1	TRBV18	-	TGTGCCAGCTCACCTCTACGCAGGGACAGGGGAAGCAATGAGCAGTTCTTC	CASSPLRRDRGSNEQFF
-	14	TRBJ2-5	TRBV30	-	TGTGCCTGGAGTGTAGGTAGCAGCCAAGAGACCCAGTACTTC	CAWSVGSSQETQYF
TRBD1	14	TRBJ2-7	TRBV7-2	-	TGTGCCAGCAGCTTAGCCCCACAGGGGACGGAGCAGTACTTC	CASSLAPQGTEQYF
-	16	TRBJ1-3	TRBV7-9	-	TGTGCCAGCAGCTTAGCGGTGGGGAGCTCTGGAAACACCATATATTTT	CASSLAVGSSGNTIYF
-	11	TRBJ2-1	TRBV20-1	-	TGCAGTGCTAGAGACCGGGACTTGAAGTTCTTC	CSARDRDLKFF
TRBD2	16	TRBJ2-2	TRBV11-3	-	TGTGCCAGCAGCCCACTAGCGGGAGGCGGGACCGGGGAGCTGTTTTTT	CASSPLAGGGTGELFF
-	13	TRBJ1-2	TRBV6-6	-	TGTGCCAGCAGTCCAGGGGAATTCGGGGGCTACACCTTC	CASSPGEFGGYTF
TRBD1	13	TRBJ2-7	TRBV2	once	TGTGCCAGCAGGAGGGACAGCTCCTACGAGCAGTACTTC	CASRRDSSYEQYF
TRBD2	16	TRBJ2-7	TRBV5-1	-	TGCGCCAGCAGGCCCCACGGGCTAGCGGGAACCTACGAGCAGTACTTC	CASRPHGLAGTYEQYF
TRBD2	15	TRBJ2-5	TRBV7-2	-	TGTGCCAGCAGCTTGGTCGGGGGGGCCCCAGAGACCCAGTACTTC	CASSLVGGAPETQYF
-	15	TRBJ2-3	TRBV5-4	-	TGTGCCAGCAGCCCAGACCTCCCGGGAGACGATACGCAGTATTTT	CASSPDLPGDDTQYF
TRBD2	15	TRBJ2-3	TRBV7-3	once	TGTGCCAGCAGCCTAACAGGGACTAGTACAGATACGCAGTATTTT	CASSLTGTSTDTQYF
TRBD2	15	TRBJ2-1	TRBV2	-	TGTGCCAGCCTAGGGGTCGCTAGCGGGAGCGATGAGCAGTTCTTC	CASLGVASGSDEQFF
-	13	TRBJ1-1	TRBV30	-	TGTGCCTGGAGTGAACAGATAAACACTGAAGCTTTCTTT	CAWSEQINTEAFF
-	13	TRBJ2-7	TRBV7-9	-	TGTGCCAGCTCCTCAGACAGCTCCTACGAGCAGTACTTC	CASSSDSSYEQYF
TRBD1	16	TRBJ1-3	TRBV7-9	once	TGTGCCAGCACCCACCCAGGGGGCAGAGATGGAAACACCATATATTTT	CASTHPGGRDGNTIYF
-	13	TRBJ2-3	TRBV11-3	-	TGTGCCAGCAGCCCAATGGGGCGAGATACGCAGTATTTT	CASSPMGRDTQYF
TRBD2	16	TRBJ2-2	TRBV19	-	TGTGCCAGTAGTATAGTCGGGGGGGGGCCACGCAGGGAGCTGTTTTTT	CASSIVGGGPRRELFF
-	14	TRBJ1-5	TRBV30	few	TGTGCCTGGAGTACTGGAGGGAACAATCAGCCCCAGCATTTT	CAWSTGGNNQPQHF
TRBD1	15	TRBJ1-2	TRBV28	-	TGTGCCAGCAGTTCCACAGGGACAGCTAACTATGGCTACACCTTC	CASSSTGTANYGYTF
-	12	TRBJ1-2	TRBV19	-	TGTGCCAGTACACAGGATCACTATGGCTACACCTTC	CASTQDHYGYTF
TRBD1	15	TRBJ2-1	TRBV7-3	once	TGTGCCAGCAGCCCTGGACAGGGCACCTACAATGAGCAGTTCTTC	CASSPGQGTYNEQFF
-	17	TRBJ2-3	TRBV5-1	-	TGCGCCAGCAGCTTGCGCTGGGCAGGGCCTCTCACAGATACGCAGTATTTT	CASSLRWAGPLTDTQYF
TRBD1	15	TRBJ1-2	TRBV7-8	-	TGTGCCAGCAGCTTAAGGGCACAGGGGGCGGGTGGCTACACCTTC	CASSLRAQGAGGYTF
TRBD2	15	TRBJ2-7	TRBV9	-	TGTGCCAGCAGCCCACATAGCGGGACATCCTACGAGCAGTACTTC	CASSPHSGTSYEQYF
-	14	TRBJ1-5	TRBV2	few	TGTGCCAGCACTCCCAGGTTGAGCAATCAGCCCCAGCATTTT	CASTPRLSNQPQHF